This T cell receptor beta chain appears in the sequencing data of a study of immune heterogeneity within non-small cell lung tumors. This clonotype was counted once. The antigen is unknown. The study, taken as a whole, reports: Largely, high-frequency T-cell receptor beta clonotypes differed from one individual patient to another.

The germline V gene encodes CDR1 SGHTA and CDR2 FQGNSA. With 4 bases clipped from V and 3 bases from J, the junction kept 6 bases outside the gene matches. The CDR3 has 15 amino acids. It was a multiplex PCR that amplified TCR beta CDR3, with 32 V and 13 J primers. A single record per CDR3 protein comes from TCRdb applying MiXCR to the multiplex PCR reads. The top ten clones hold 3% to 4.5% of a sample with 10,000 to 11,000 distinct CDR3 sequences, more than 15% of them seen once. Bulk tumor gDNA, roughly 600 ng per sample, served as the TCR template. Several biopsies were spaced far apart within each primary tumor and obtained as surgery took place. With untreated, newly diagnosed non-small cell lung cancer, the patients went on to undergo curative surgery.

This chain uses TRBV7-2 with TRBJ2-3; TRBD1 matches at 8 bases. This TCR derives from a man aged 60 to 69 with non-small cell lung cancer. The sequenced sample was lung tumor tissue. The CDR3 here is CASSSLTGVTDTQYF. The CDR3 DNA follows: TGTGCCAGCAGCTCCTTGACAGGGGTGACAGATACGCAGTATTTT.